This passage covers 4 T cell receptor beta chains from one sample sequenced in a study of T cell responses to AZD1222 COVID-19 vaccine. The assay was immunoSEQ multiplex PCR, and TCRdb's table has in-frame clones only and misses some. The sample carries around 270,000 clones, almost 95% recorded once. The material sequenced was peripheral blood, taken 28 days after the second AZD1222 dose. The source of these receptors is an adult who received the AZD1222 COVID-19 vaccine.

The gene calls are TRBV2 and TRBJ1-1; D is perhaps TRBD1 (6 bases). V gave up 8 bases and J gave up 1 base, with 11 bases separating them. Germline V CDR1 and CDR2: SNHLY, FYNNEI. The CDR3 length is 13 residues. CDR3 amino acids: CASGVQGNTEAFF. DNA for the CDR3: TGTGCCAGCGGCGTACAGGGGAACACTGAAGCTTTCTTT.

The chain recombines TRBV2 with TRBJ1-5, with D unclear. Germline V gene sequence: CDR1 SNHLY, CDR2 FYNNEI. The length of the CDR3 is 14 residues. The V end lost 2 bases, the J end lost 4 bases, and 9 bases lay between the germline ends. This CDR3 is CASSESIRNQPQHF. The DNA for the CDR3 is TGTGCCAGCAGTGAAAGTATTAGGAATCAGCCCCAGCATTTT.

V is TRBV9 and J is TRBJ1-2; perhaps TRBD1 as D (5 bases). The CDR3 is made up of 15 amino acids. Germline CDR1 reads SGDLS; CDR2 reads YYNGEE. Trimming left V 0 bases short and J 3 bases short, with 12 bases between. The CDR3 loop is CASSVDSGTDYGYTF. The CDR3 nucleotides are TGTGCCAGCAGCGTAGATTCAGGGACCGACTATGGCTACACCTTC.

The J gene is TRBJ1-2, the V gene TRBV18, with 7 bases aligning to TRBD1. Germline assignment: CDR1 KGHSH and CDR2 LQKENI. The CDR3 extends over 16 amino acids. Trimming at V came to 2 bases and at J to 4 bases, leaving 10 bases not matched to a gene. The DNA for the CDR3 is TGTGCCAGCTCACCATTTAGGGACAGCAATTTCTATGGCTACACCTTC. Translation: CASSPFRDSNFYGYTF.